The present TCR beta chain was sequenced within a study of cytomegalovirus exposure and HLA in healthy donors. Both 60 Vbeta primers and 13 Jbeta primers went into the PCR. The protocol was immunoSEQ multiplex PCR, while the TCRdb copy is restricted to in-frame clones and leaves out a portion. The sample lists roughly 130,000 clones; 80% were seen once. Trimming pared 5 bases from V and 0 bases from J, leaving 14 bases between. The germline CDR1 and CDR2 sequences are GTSNPN and SVGIG (reference sequence). This CDR3 region has 14 residues. What was sequenced was PBMCs. This clonotype was sampled from a male donor in good health and CMV-seronegative. This chain joins TRBV30 and TRBJ2-7, with D possibly TRBD2 on 6 matching bases. CDR3 amino acids: CAWDRGAPSYEQYF. CDR3 nucleotide sequence: TGTGCCTGGGACCGCGGGGCACCCTCCTACGAGCAGTACTTC.